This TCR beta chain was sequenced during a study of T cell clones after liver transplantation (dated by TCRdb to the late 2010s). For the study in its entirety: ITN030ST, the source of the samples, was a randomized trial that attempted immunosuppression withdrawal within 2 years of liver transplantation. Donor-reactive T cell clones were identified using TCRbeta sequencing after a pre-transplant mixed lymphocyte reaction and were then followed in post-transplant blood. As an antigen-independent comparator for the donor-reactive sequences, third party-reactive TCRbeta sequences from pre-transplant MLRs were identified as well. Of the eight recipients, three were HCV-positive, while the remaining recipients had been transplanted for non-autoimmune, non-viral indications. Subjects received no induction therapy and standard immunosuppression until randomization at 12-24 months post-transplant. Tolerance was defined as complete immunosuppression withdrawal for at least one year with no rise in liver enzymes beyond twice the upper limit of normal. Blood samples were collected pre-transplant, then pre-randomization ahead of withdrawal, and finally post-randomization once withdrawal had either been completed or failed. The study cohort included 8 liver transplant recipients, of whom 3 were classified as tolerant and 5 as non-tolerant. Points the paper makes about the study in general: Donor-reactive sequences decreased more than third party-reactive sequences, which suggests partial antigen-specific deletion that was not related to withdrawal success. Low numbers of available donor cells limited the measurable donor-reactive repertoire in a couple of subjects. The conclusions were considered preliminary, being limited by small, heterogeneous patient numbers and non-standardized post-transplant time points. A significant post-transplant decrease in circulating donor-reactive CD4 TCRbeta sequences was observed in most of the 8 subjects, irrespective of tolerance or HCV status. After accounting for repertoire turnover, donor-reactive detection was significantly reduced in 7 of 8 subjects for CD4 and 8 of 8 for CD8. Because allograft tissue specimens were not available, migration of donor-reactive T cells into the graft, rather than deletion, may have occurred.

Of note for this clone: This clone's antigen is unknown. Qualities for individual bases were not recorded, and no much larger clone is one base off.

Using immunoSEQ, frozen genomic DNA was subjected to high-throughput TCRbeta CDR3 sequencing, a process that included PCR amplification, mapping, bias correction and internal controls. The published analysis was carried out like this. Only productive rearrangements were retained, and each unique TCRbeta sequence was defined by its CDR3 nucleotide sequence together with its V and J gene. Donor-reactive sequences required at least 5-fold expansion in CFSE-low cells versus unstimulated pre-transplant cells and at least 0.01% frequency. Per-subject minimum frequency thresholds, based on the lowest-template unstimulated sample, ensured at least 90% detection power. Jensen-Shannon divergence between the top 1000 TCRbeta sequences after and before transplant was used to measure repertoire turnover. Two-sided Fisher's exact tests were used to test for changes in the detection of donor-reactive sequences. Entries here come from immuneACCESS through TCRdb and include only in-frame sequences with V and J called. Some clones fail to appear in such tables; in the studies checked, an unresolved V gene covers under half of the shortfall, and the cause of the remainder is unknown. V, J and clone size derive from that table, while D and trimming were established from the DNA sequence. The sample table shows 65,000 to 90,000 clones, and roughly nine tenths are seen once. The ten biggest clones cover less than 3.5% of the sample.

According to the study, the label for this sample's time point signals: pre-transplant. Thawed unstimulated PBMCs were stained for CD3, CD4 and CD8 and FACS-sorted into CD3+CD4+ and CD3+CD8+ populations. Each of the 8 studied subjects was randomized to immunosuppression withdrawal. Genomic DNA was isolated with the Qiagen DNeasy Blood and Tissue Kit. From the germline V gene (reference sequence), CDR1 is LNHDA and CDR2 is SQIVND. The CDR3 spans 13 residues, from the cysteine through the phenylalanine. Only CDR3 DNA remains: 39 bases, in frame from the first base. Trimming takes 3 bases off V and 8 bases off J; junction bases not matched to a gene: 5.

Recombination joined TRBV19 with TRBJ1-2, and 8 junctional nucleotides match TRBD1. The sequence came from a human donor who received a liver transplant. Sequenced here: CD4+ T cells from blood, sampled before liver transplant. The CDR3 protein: CASSILSGGGYTF. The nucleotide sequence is TGTGCCAGTAGTATCTTATCAGGGGGCGGCTACACCTTC.